The sequence of this TCR beta chain was determined in a study of spatial heterogeneity in lung cancer. Across the study: The donor population consisted of under 75 patients with untreated, early-stage non-small cell lung cancer. Researchers sequenced follow-up PBMC samples if they had them, and these came a median of about two years after resection. Raw reads showed each unique TCR and UMI combination turning up more than ten times on average.

Study-level results: The appearance of ubiquitous expanded tumor TCRs in blood was greater at resection than follow-up.

Using its own MiXCR run on the 5' RACE reads, TCRdb lists one record per CDR3 protein. Of some 110,000 distinct CDR3 sequences listed, over 9% are singletons. This clonotype was picked up a small number of times. No antigen is known for it. The sample's time point: blood at routine non-recurrence follow-up after resection. Whole RNA was taken from tumor, nontumor lung or frozen PBMC; it was then sequenced unsorted. The CDR3 extends over 14 amino acids. The germline V gene encodes CDR1 DFQATT and CDR2 SNEGSKA (reference sequence). V was clipped by 1 base and J by 2 bases, with 9 bases between them. J is TRBJ1-5 and V is TRBV20-1; D gene ambiguous. The sample in question was PBMCs, obtained at follow-up. The receptor was derived from a male donor with early-stage non-small cell lung cancer. The CDR3 reads CSARVEIGNQPQHF. The CDR3 bases are TGCAGTGCTAGAGTGGAGATAGGCAATCAGCCCCAGCATTTT.